This T cell receptor (beta chain) was found in a study of blood T cell repertoires in COVID-19. Study as a whole: Specimens from acute and convalescent COVID-19 originated in the United States, Italy and Spain. PBMCs, B-cell-depleted T cells, or T cells provided the cDNA or gDNA that made up the material.

Authors' processing steps: It was from reference gene primer amplification that nucleated cell counts were estimated. Assay used: immunoSEQ multiplex PCR; TCRdb lists only in-frame clones, some missing. Clone size and the V and J calls come from that table; the DNA yielded D and trimming. The sample has around 89,000 clones, around 88% seen once. V lost 1 base and J lost 8; bases outside the gene matches: 8. The CDR3 is 15 residues long. Germline V CDR1 and CDR2: GTSNPN, SVGIG (reference sequence). Input material: peripheral blood. The rearrangement links TRBV30 to TRBJ1-4; TRBD1 matches 9 bases. The receptor comes from a man between 60 and 75 years old with acute or convalescent COVID-19. The CDR3 nucleotides are TGTGCCTGGAGTGGCCCGACAGGGGGAAGGGAAAAACTGTTTTTT. Protein: CAWSGPTGGREKLFF.